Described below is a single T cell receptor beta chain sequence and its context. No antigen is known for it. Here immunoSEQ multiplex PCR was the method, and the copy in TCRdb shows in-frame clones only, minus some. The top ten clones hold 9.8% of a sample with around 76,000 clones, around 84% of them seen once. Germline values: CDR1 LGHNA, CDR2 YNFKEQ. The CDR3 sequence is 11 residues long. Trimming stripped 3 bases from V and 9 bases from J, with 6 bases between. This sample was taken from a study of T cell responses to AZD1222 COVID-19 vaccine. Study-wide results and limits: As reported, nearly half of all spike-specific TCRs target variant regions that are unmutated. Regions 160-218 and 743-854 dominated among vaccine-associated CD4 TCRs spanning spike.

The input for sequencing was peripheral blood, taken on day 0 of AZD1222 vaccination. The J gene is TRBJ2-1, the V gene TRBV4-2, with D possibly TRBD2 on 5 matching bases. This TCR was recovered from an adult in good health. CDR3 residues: CASSQDFEQFF. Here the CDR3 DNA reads TGTGCCAGCAGCCAGGACTTTGAGCAGTTCTTC.